This T cell receptor beta chain came from a study of cytomegalovirus exposure and HLA in healthy donors. Overall study context: Of all 400 or so donors who were genotyped, roughly 85% belonged to the Caucasian-associated ancestry cluster.

This clone was seen a single time. Primers included in the PCR were 60 Vbeta and 13 Jbeta primers. Study processing details: In a later analysis, the count reached about 75 million unique TCR beta chains, with roughly 12 million shared. Some clones are missing from TCRdb's copy, which holds only in-frame ones; the method was immunoSEQ multiplex PCR. That table gives V, J and clone size, and the DNA gave D and trimming. Here the sample spans about 140,000 clones, 80% being singletons. This CDR3 has 13 residues. The germline gives CDR1 SQVTM, CDR2 ANQGSEA. V was trimmed by 4 bases and J by 7 bases, leaving 16 bases between them.

Sequenced material: PBMCs. This TCR derives from a man aged 50-59 years in good health and CMV-seronegative. The chain has TRBV29-1 and TRBJ1-2, with D possibly matching TRBD1 (5 bases). This CDR3 reads CSVGAGGVCGYTF. CDR3 nucleotide sequence: TGCAGCGTTGGAGCGGGAGGGGTCTGTGGCTACACCTTC.